The 4 T cell receptor beta chains presented below share a single source sample, sequenced in a study of T cells in Graves' hyperthyroidism and ophthalmopathy. TCR beta CDR3 region amplification was performed from RNA transcripts. Carried out on the TCR CDR3, a first-round RT-PCR used the HTBI primer set. TCRdb re-called the multiplex PCR reads through MiXCR, storing one row per CDR3 protein. There are 700,000 to 950,000 distinct CDR3 sequences in the sample; roughly a third occur only once, and more than 25% lies in the top ten. Sequenced: blood. These receptors all come from a woman aged 40-49 years with Graves' hyperthyroidism.

The sample holds many counts of this clonotype. The gene calls are TRBV7-3 and TRBJ2-2; D unclear. CDR1 and CDR2 from the germline V gene are SGHTA and FQGTGA. The CDR3 consists of 13 residues. Trimming took 3 bases from V and 3 from J, leaving 5 bases between them. The CDR3 bases are TGTGCCAGCAGCTTGTCATACACCGGGGAGCTGTTTTTT. Translation: CASSLSYTGELFF.

This chain connects TRBV7-8 to TRBJ2-5; TRBD1 matches at 9 bases. Looked up from germline, CDR1 is SGHVS and CDR2 is FQNEAQ. The CDR3 is 15 amino acids. The J segment lost 5 bases and the V segment lost 4 bases, leaving 8 bases of the junction unmatched. CDR3 loop: CASSSLQGAGETQYF. The CDR3 DNA sequence: TGTGCCAGCAGCTCACTACAGGGGGCCGGTGAGACCCAGTACTTC.

Many counts were recorded for this clonotype. The rearrangement joins TRBV20-1 to TRBJ1-4; a weak D match, TRBD1 (6 bases). This CDR3 has 11 amino acids. Trimming stripped 5 bases from V and 8 bases from J, with 9 bases between. Per the germline V gene, CDR1 is DFQATT and CDR2 is SNEGSKA (reference sequence). The CDR3 region has the DNA TGCAGTGCTGGAAGGGGGGAAAAACTGTTTTTT. Amino acid sequence: CSAGRGEKLFF.

Ten or more counts support this clonotype. The J gene is TRBJ2-7, the V gene TRBV7-2; 10 nucleotides match TRBD1. V dropped 4 bases and J dropped 6; count of bases not matched to a gene: 6. There are 14 residues in the CDR3. The germline V gene has CDR1 SGHTA and CDR2 FQGNSA. CDR3 bases: TGTGCCAGCAGCTCCGACAGGGGGCTTTCCGAGCAGTACTTC. Protein product: CASSSDRGLSEQYF.